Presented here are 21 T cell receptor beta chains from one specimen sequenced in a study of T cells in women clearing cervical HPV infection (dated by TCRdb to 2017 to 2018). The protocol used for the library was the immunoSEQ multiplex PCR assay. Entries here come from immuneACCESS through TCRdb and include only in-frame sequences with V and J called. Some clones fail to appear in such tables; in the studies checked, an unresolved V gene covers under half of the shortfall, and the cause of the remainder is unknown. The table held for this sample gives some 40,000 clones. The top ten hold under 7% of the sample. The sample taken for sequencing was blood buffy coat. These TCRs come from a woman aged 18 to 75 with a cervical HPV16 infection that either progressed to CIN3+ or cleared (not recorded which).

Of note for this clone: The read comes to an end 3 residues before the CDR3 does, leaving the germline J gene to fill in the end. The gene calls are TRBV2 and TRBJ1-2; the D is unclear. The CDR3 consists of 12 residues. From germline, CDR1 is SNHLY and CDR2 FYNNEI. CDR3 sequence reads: CASSELVNDYTF. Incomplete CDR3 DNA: TGTGCCAGCAGTGAATTAGTGAATGAC.

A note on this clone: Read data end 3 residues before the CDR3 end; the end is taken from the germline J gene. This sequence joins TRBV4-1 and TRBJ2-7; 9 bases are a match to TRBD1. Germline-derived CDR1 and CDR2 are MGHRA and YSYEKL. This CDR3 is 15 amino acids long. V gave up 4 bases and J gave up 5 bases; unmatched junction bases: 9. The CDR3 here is CASSREGQGINEQYF. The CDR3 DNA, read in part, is TGCGCCAGCAGCCGGGAGGGACAGGGAATCAACGAG.

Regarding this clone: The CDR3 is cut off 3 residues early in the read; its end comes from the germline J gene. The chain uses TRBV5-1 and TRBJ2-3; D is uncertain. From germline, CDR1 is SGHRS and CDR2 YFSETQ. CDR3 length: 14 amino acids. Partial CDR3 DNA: TGCGCCAGCAGCTTGGCCGCACAACAAGAGACG. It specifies CASSLAAQQET. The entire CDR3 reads CASSLAAQQETQYF.

The DNA read from the CDR3 is TGCGCCAGCAGCTTGGCGCGGGAGTACGATGAG. As protein: CASSLAREYDE. In full, the CDR3 is CASSLAREYDEQFF. The V gene is TRBV5-1, the J gene TRBJ2-1, with TRBD2 identical over 7 bases. The CDR3 goes on 3 residues after the read ends, and that part is filled in from the germline J gene. Germline CDR1 reads SGHRS; CDR2 reads YFSETQ. The junction had 5 bases not matched to a gene; V was cut back by 0 bases and J by 8 bases. CDR3 length: 14 residues.

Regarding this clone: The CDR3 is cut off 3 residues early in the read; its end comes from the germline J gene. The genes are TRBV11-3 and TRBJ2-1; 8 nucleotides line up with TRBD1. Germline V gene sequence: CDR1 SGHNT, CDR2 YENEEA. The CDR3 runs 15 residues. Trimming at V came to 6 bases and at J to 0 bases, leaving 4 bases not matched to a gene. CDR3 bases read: TGTGCCAGCAGTCGACAGGGGAGCTCCTACAATGAG. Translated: CASSRQGSSYNE. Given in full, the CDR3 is CASSRQGSSYNEQFF. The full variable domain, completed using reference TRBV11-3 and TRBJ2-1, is EAGVVQSPRYKIIEKKQPVAFWCNPISGHNTLYWYLQNLGQGPELLIRYENEEAVDDSQLPKDRFSAERLKGVDSTLKIQPAELGDSAVYLCASSRQGSSYNEQFFGPGTRLTVL.

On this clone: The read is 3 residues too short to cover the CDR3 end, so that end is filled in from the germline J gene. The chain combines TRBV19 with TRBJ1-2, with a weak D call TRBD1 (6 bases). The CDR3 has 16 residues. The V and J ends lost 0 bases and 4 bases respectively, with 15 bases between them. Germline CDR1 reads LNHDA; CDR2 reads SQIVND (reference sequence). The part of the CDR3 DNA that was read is TGTGCCAGTAGTATAGATAGAGCCGGCAGGGGCTATGGC. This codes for CASSIDRAGRGYG. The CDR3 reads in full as CASSIDRAGRGYGYTF.

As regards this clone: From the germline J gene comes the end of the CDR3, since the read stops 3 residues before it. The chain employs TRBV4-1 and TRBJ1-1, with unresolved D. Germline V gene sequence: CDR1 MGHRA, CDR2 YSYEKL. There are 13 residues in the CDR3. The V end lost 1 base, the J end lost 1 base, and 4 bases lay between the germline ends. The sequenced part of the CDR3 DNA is TGCGCCAGCAGCCAAGGGCAGAACACTGAA. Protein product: CASSQGQNTE. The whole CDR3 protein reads CASSQGQNTEAFF.

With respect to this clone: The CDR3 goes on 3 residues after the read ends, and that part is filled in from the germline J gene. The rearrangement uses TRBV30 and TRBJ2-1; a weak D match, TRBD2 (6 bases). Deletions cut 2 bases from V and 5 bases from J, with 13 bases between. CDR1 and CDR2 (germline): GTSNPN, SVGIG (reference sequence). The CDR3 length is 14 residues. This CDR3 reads CAWSSGLGHNEQFF. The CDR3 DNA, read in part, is TGTGCCTGGAGTTCGGGACTTGGGCACAATGAG.

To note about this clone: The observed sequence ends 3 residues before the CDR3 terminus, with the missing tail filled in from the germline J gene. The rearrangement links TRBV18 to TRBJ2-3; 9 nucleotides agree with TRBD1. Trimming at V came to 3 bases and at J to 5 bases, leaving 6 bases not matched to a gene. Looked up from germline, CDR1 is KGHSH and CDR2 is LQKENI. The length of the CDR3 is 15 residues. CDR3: CASSPGQGGIDTQYF. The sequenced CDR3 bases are TGTGCCAGCTCACCGGGACAGGGAGGAATAGATACG.

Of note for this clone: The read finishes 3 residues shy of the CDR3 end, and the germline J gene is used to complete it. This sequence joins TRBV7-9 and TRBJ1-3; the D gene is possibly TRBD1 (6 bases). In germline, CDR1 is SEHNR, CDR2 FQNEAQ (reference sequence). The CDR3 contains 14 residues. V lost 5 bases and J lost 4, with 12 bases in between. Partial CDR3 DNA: TGTGCCAGCAGCCACAGGGTGGAGGGAAACACC. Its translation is CASSHRVEGNT. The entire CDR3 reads CASSHRVEGNTIYF.

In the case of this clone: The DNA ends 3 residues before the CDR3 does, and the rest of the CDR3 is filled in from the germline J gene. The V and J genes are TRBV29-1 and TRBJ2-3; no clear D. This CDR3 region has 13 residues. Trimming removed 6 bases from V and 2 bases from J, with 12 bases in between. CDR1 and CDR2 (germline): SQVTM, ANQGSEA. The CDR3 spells CSVYGPTTDTQYF. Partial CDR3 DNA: TGCAGCGTCTATGGGCCCACCACAGATACG.

The part of the CDR3 DNA that was read is TGTGCCAGCAGCCCTAACCTCGGACAGGGGGGCACTGAA. As protein: CASSPNLGQGGTE. The full CDR3 protein reads CASSPNLGQGGTEAFF. V is TRBV7-3 and J is TRBJ1-1, with TRBD1 identical over 10 bases. The CDR3 end lies 3 residues beyond the end of the read and is filled in from the germline J gene. Losses at the gene ends were 5 bases for V and 4 bases for J; bases not matched to a gene: 10. The CDR3 contains 16 residues. CDR1 SGHTA and CDR2 FQGTGA come from the germline V gene. Full variable domain (missing parts from reference TRBV7-3 and TRBJ1-1): GAGVSQTPSNKVTEKGKYVELRCDPISGHTALYWYRQSLGQGPEFLIYFQGTGAADDSGLPNDRFFAVRPEGSVSTLKIQRTERGDSAVYLCASSPNLGQGGTEAFFGQGTRLTVV.

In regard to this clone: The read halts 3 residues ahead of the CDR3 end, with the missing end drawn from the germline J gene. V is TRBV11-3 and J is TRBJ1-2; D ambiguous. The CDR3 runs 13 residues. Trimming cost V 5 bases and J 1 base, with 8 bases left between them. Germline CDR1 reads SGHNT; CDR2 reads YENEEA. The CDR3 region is CASSKGSNYGYTF. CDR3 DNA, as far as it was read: TGTGCCAGCAGCAAGGGTAGTAACTATGGC.

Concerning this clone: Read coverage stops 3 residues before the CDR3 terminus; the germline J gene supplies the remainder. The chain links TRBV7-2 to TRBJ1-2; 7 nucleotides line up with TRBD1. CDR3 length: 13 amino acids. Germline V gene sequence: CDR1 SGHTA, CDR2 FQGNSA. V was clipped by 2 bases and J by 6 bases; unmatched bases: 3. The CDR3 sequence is CASSLIQGNGYTF. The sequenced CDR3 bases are TGTGCCAGCAGCTTAATACAGGGGAATGGC.

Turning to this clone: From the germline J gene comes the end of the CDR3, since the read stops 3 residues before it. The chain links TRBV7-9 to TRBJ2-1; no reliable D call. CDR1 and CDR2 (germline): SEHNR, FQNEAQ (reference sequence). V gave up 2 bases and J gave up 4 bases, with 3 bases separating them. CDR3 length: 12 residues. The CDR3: CASSLTYNEQFF. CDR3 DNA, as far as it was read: TGTGCCAGCAGCTTAACTTACAATGAG.

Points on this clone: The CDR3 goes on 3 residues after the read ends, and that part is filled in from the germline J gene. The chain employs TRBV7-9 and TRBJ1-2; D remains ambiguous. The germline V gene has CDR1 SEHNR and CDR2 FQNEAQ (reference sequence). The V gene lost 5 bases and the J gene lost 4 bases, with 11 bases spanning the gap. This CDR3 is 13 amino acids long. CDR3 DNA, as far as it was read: TGTGCCAGCAGCCCAGCGGGCCCCTATGGC. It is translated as CASSPAGPYG. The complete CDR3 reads CASSPAGPYGYTF.

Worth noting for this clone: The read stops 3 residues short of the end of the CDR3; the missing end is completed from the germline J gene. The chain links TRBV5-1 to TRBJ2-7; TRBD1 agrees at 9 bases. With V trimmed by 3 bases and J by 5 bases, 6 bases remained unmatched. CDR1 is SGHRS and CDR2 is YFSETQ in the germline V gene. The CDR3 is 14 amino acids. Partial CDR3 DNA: TGCGCCAGCAGCTCCCGGACAGGGGTGCACGAG. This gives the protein CASSSRTGVHE. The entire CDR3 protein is CASSSRTGVHEQYF.

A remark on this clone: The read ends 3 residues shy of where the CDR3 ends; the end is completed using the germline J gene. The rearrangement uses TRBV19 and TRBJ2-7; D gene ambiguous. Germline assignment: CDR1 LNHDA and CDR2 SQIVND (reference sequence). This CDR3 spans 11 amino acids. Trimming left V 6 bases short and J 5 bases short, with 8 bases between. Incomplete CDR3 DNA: TGTGCCAGTAGAGGGCCCCACGAG. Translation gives CASRGPHE. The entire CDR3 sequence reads CASRGPHEQYF.

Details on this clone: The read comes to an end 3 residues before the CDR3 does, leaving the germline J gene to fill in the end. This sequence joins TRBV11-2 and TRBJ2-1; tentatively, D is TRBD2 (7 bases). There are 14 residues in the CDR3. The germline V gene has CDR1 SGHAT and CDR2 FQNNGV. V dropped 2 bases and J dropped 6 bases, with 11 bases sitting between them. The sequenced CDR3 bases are TGTGCCAGCAGCTTATTGGGGGGGGCCAATGAG. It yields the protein CASSLLGGANE. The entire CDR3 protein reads CASSLLGGANEQFF.

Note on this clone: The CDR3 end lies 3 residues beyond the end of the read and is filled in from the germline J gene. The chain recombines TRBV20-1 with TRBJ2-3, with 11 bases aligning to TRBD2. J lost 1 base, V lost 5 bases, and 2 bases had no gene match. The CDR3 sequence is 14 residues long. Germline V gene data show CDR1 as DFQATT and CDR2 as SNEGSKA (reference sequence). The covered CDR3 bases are TGCAGTGCTGTAGCGGGAGGGGGCACAGATACG. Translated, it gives CSAVAGGGTDT. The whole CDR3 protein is CSAVAGGGTDTQYF.

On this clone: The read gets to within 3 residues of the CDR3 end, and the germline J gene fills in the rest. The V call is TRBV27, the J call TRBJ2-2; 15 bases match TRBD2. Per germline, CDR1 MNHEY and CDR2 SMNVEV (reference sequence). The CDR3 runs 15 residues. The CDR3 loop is CASSFGLAGGRKLFF. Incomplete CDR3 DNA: TGTGCCAGCAGTTTCGGACTAGCGGGAGGGAGAAAG.